This TCR beta chain was documented in a study of Graves' ophthalmopathy and Graves' hyperthyroidism. RNA transcripts were the template, and TCR beta CDR3 regions were amplified from them. RT-PCR in the first round used HTBI primers; a second-round multiplex PCR followed. TCRdb processed the multiplex PCR reads anew with MiXCR; each CDR3 protein has one entry. The table has hundreds of thousands of distinct CDR3 sequences, 20% to 25% seen once. This clonotype was counted many times. V lost 4 bases to trimming and J lost 2 bases; unmatched junction nucleotides: 12. The CDR3 runs to 17 residues. CDR1 and CDR2 (germline): DFQATT, SNEGSKA (reference sequence).

The specimen was peripheral blood. V is TRBV20-1 and J is TRBJ2-7, with TRBD2 identical over 12 bases. The TCR was taken from a woman aged 18-29 years with stable Graves' hyperthyroidism. Some clones in this sample may be carry-over from other donors' samples. CDR3 bases: TGCAGTGCTAAACTAGCGGGGGGTCCCTTCCCCCCCTACGAGCAGTACTTC. Amino acids: CSAKLAGGPFPPYEQYF.